A single T cell receptor beta chain is shown here with its context. No antigen is known for it. Per-base qualities were not stored, and no clone one base away is much larger. Patients with a history of autoimmune disease or receiving systemic immunosuppression were excluded from the trial. In every dose cohort, peripheral blood was drawn for TCR sequencing at baseline, cycle 4 day 1, and cycle 7 day 1. Samples were obtained from an open-label, multicenter, first-in-human phase I dose-escalation trial of ivuxolimab. The trial enrolled adults with locally advanced or metastatic head and neck squamous cell, hepatocellular, melanoma or renal cell carcinoma. Before TCR sequencing, CD4+ T cells and CD8+ T cells were sorted from peripheral blood as separate populations. For CDR1 and CDR2, the germline V gene lists SNHLY and FYNNEI. The CDR3 covers 15 residues, taking in both the cysteine and the phenylalanine. CDR3 DNA only is kept here, 45 bases in frame from base 1. The junction shows trimming of 1 base on V and 4 bases on J, and the gene matches do not reach 6 bases of it.

For sequencing of the TCRbeta CDR3 region, genomic DNA was extracted from the sorted cells. The immunoSEQ Assay was used to sequence the TCRbeta CDR3 regions. Imported from immuneACCESS, the table was reduced by TCRdb to in-frame sequences with V and J called. These copies leave out some clones; in studies compared against another copy, an unresolved V gene accounts for under half, and the cause of the remainder is not known. Present in this sample are under 65,000 clones, roughly 90% of which were seen just once. The biggest ten clones account for around 19% of the sample. This sample was included in a study of OX40 agonist ivuxolimab in advanced cancers. In the study overall: Ivuxolimab was a fully human IgG2 agonistic monoclonal antibody targeting the costimulatory receptor OX40 (CD134). The purpose of peripheral TCRbeta sequencing was to test whether ivuxolimab changed TCR sequence diversity and led to clonal T-cell expansion. Partial responses were achieved by three dose-escalation patients, of whom one had hepatocellular carcinoma and two had cutaneous melanoma. In the dose-escalation cohort, more than 80% of patients were male, and the mean age was 60 years with a range of about 20 to 80. Intravenous ivuxolimab was administered to patients every 2 weeks at six dose levels: 0.01, 0.1, 0.3, 1.5, 3 and 10 mg/kg. Prior anti-PD-1, anti-PD-L1 or anti-CTLA-4 therapy was permitted, and checkpoint inhibitors had been received by around 39% of dose-escalation patients. Among the roughly 50 dose-escalation patients, around 19 had hepatocellular carcinoma, approximately 15 melanoma, 9 renal cell carcinoma and 9 head and neck cancer. The paper reports the monotherapy dose-escalation portion (N of about 47 patients) of the phase I ivuxolimab trial. General findings and caveats noted by the study authors: Low levels of normalized T-cell clonal expansion were also seen in some patients who did not respond. After ivuxolimab, expanded clones were on average more numerous among CD8+ T cells than among CD4+ T cells. In the 0.1-3.0 mg/kg groups, partial responders had among the lowest normalized peripheral clonal expansion, particularly in CD8+ T cells. Clonal expansion of both CD4+ and CD8+ blood T cells was observed from baseline to week 6 at doses 0.1 to 3.0 mg/kg. The antigen specificity of the peripheral T cells that underwent clonal expansion was not determined.

The sequencing here drew on CD4+ or CD8+ T cells sorted from blood, taken in a trial of the OX40 agonist ivuxolimab. This TCR derives from an adult with an advanced solid tumor such as melanoma, head and neck, liver or kidney cancer. The sequence joins TRBV2 to TRBJ2-5; TRBD2 aligns with 7 central bases. The CDR3 sequence is CASSEGTSSAETQYF. The DNA sequence is as follows: TGTGCCAGCAGTGAAGGGACTAGTTCGGCAGAGACCCAGTACTTC.